Below are 28 T cell receptor beta chains sequenced from a single sample in a study of cytomegalovirus exposure and HLA in healthy donors. The PCR had 60 Vbeta and 13 Jbeta primers. Profiled with immunoSEQ multiplex PCR; TCRdb holds only in-frame clones, not every one. The table includes 150,000 or so clones, approximately 80% detected once. Sequencing was carried out using PBMCs. The origin of the receptors is a male donor in good health and CMV-seropositive.

V gene TRBV19 combines with J gene TRBJ1-5; 7 bases fit TRBD1. The CDR3 is 18 residues long. The germline V gene encodes CDR1 LNHDA and CDR2 SQIVND (reference sequence). The ends lost 6 bases at V and 5 bases at J; junction bases unmatched: 19. CDR3 loop: CASRPNPSTGPWDQPQHF. For the CDR3, the DNA is TGTGCCAGTAGACCGAATCCTTCGACAGGGCCCTGGGATCAGCCCCAGCATTTT.

This clone was picked up a small number of times. V gene TRBV13 combines with J gene TRBJ1-1; no clear D. V was trimmed by 5 bases and J by 7 bases, leaving 11 bases between them. This CDR3 is built from 12 residues. Germline CDR1 is PRHDT and CDR2 is FYEKMQ (reference sequence). This chain's CDR3 is CASSPRRYEAFF. In DNA form, the CDR3 reads TGTGCCAGCAGCCCTAGACGGTATGAAGCTTTCTTT.

This chain links TRBV28 with TRBJ2-2, with 9 bases matching TRBD1. From germline, CDR1 is MDHEN and CDR2 SYDVKM. The CDR3 contains 16 residues. The ends lost 4 bases at V and 6 bases at J; junction bases unmatched: 9. The CDR3 here is CASSSTGQGFSGELFF. In DNA, the CDR3 is TGTGCCAGCAGTTCAACGGGACAGGGTTTTTCCGGGGAGCTGTTTTTT.

V usage is TRBV5-1 and J usage is TRBJ2-5, with D possibly TRBD1 on 5 matching bases. Germline lookup yields CDR1 SGHRS and CDR2 YFSETQ. V was pared by 0 bases and J by 2 bases, with 8 bases between. The CDR3 spans 14 residues. CDR3 DNA: TGCGCCAGCAGCTTGGGTAGGGGACAAGAGACCCAGTACTTC. Its translation is CASSLGRGQETQYF.

Notes on this clone: The CDR3 carries no conserved terminal phenylalanine or tryptophan, so it likely arises from a read error. The DNA is omitted, as the CDR3 cannot be located on it reliably, and the CDR3 follows TCRdb's listing. The chain's CDR3 is CASSETGVFTLI. V usage is TRBV6-1 and J usage is TRBJ1-4. The CDR3 extends over 12 residues, inclusive of both ends. Germline V CDR1 and CDR2: MNHNS, SASEGT.

Comments on this clone: This sample includes further DNA sequences coding for the same CDR3. The chain employs TRBV2 and TRBJ1-6; possible D gene TRBD1, 6 bases. Germline V gene data show CDR1 as SNHLY and CDR2 as FYNNEI. The CDR3 extends over 21 amino acids. Trimming took off 2 bases at V and 6 bases at J, with 29 bases between the two ends. This CDR3 is CASSEYGTTNLLISGNSPLHF. CDR3 in DNA: TGTGCCAGCAGTGAATACGGGACAACCAATCTACTCATATCTGGTAATTCACCCCTCCACTTT.

The gene calls are TRBV29-1 and TRBJ2-1, with 11 bases matching TRBD2. Germline V gene sequence: CDR1 SQVTM, CDR2 ANQGSEA. The CDR3 spans 14 residues. V shed 2 bases, J shed 10 bases, and the junction held 7 bases outside the gene matches. The CDR3 region is CSVETSGGLGEQFF. The CDR3 DNA reads as TGCAGCGTTGAAACTAGCGGGGGATTAGGGGAGCAGTTCTTC.

CDR3 coding DNA: TGTGCCAGCCTCTCGGCCGGGGACTCCTACGAGCAGTACTTC. Translation: CASLSAGDSYEQYF. The chain joins TRBV6-5 to TRBJ2-7; tentatively, D is TRBD2 (5 bases). Germline V gene data show CDR1 as MNHEY and CDR2 as SVGAGI. CDR3 length: 14 amino acids. Between the trimmed V and J ends, which lost 8 bases and 0 bases, there was a span of 14 bases.

This chain joins TRBV28 and TRBJ2-7; D is undetermined. CDR1 MDHEN and CDR2 SYDVKM come from the germline V gene. Trimming shortened V by 5 bases and J by 4 bases, and 6 bases separated the two germline ends. This CDR3 has 11 residues. CDR3 protein: CASSLDYEQYF. CDR3 sequence (DNA): TGTGCCAGCAGTCTAGATTACGAGCAGTACTTC.

This clone has only one observation. The chain is built from TRBV2 and TRBJ1-3; tentatively, D is TRBD1 (5 bases). CDR1 SNHLY and CDR2 FYNNEI come from the germline V gene. V was pared by 6 bases and J by 3 bases, with 12 bases between. This CDR3 is 14 amino acids long. The CDR3 bases are TGTGCCAGCAGACCCCAGGGTTATGGAAACACCATATATTTT. Translated, it gives CASRPQGYGNTIYF.

Details on this clone: Sequence at one end of the junction differs from germline and may be a read error. The CDR3: CSSSPRDSTYEQYF. For the CDR3, the DNA is TGTTCCAGCAGTCCCAGGGACAGCACCTACGAGCAGTACTTC. The rearrangement joins TRBV7-9 to TRBJ2-7; 7 bases agree with TRBD1. The CDR3 extends over 14 amino acids. Germline CDR1 and CDR2: SEHNR and FQNEAQ (reference sequence).

This chain joins TRBV7-3 and TRBJ2-6; TRBD1 might be the D (6 bases). The CDR3 has 17 amino acids. Germline CDR1 is SGHTA and CDR2 is FQGTGA. V gave up 1 base and J gave up 0 bases, with 10 bases separating them. CDR3 DNA sequence: TGTGCCAGCAGCTTAAGGCAGGGGCTCTCTGGGGCCAACGTCCTGACTTTC. Translation: CASSLRQGLSGANVLTF.

This chain connects TRBV30 to TRBJ1-5; D is unclear. There are 13 residues in the CDR3. Germline V CDR1 and CDR2: GTSNPN, SVGIG (reference sequence). The V end was cut by 2 bases, the J end by 2 bases, with 7 bases between. The chain's CDR3 is CAWSLRGNQPQHF. CDR3 bases: TGTGCCTGGAGTTTACGGGGCAATCAGCCCCAGCATTTT.

The chain uses TRBV28 and TRBJ1-5; D is possibly TRBD1 (6 bases). Trimming left V 1 base short and J 2 bases short, with 12 bases between. The CDR3 spans 16 residues. The germline V gene has CDR1 MDHEN and CDR2 SYDVKM. CDR3 sequence reads: CASSLYVGAGNQPQHF. In nucleotides, the CDR3 is TGTGCCAGCAGTTTATATGTGGGGGCCGGCAATCAGCCCCAGCATTTT.

This clone was counted many times. The rearrangement uses TRBV5-4 and TRBJ1-1; tentative D call: TRBD1 (5 bases). Germline V gene sequence: CDR1 SGHNT, CDR2 YYREEE (reference sequence). V lost 4 bases and J lost 4, with 11 bases in between. The CDR3 is made up of 13 amino acids. Written as DNA, the CDR3 is TGTGCCAGCAGCCCCCAAAGGGGCACTGAAGCTTTCTTT. Translated, it gives CASSPQRGTEAFF. Full variable domain (missing parts from reference TRBV5-4 and TRBJ1-1): ETGVTQSPTHLIKTRGQQVTLRCSSQSGHNTVSWYQQALGQGPQFIFQYYREEENGRGNFPPRFSGLQFPNYSSELNVNALELDDSALYLCASSPQRGTEAFFGQGTRLTVV.

The chain links TRBV1 to TRBJ2-7; TRBD1, the table's D call, lacks a check against the DNA. TRBV1 is an annotated pseudogene. The CDR3 runs 17 residues. The CDR3 is CTSSPWAKSMSSYEQYF. The DNA of the CDR3 is TGCACCAGCAGCCCGTGGGCGAAAAGCATGAGCTCCTACGAGCAGTACTTC.

The chain links TRBV5-4 to TRBJ2-3; 10 positions agree with TRBD2. Per germline, CDR1 SGHNT and CDR2 YYREEE (reference sequence). V lost 4 bases to trimming and J lost 6 bases; unmatched junction nucleotides: 8. CDR3 length: 15 amino acids. The CDR3 here is CASSISSGRGDTQYF. DNA of the CDR3: TGTGCCAGCAGCATCTCTAGCGGGAGAGGGGATACGCAGTATTTT. Full variable domain (outside the CDR3, taken from reference TRBV5-4 and TRBJ2-3): ETGVTQSPTHLIKTRGQQVTLRCSSQSGHNTVSWYQQALGQGPQFIFQYYREEENGRGNFPPRFSGLQFPNYSSELNVNALELDDSALYLCASSISSGRGDTQYFGPGTRLTVL.

The gene calls are TRBV7-2 and TRBJ2-7, with D possibly matching TRBD1 (6 bases). This CDR3 contains 14 residues. Germline CDR1 and CDR2: SGHTA and FQGNSA. Trimming shortened V by 5 bases and J by 2 bases, and 13 bases separated the two germline ends. CDR3 in amino acids: CASSPWDTAYEQYF. For the CDR3, the DNA is TGTGCCAGCAGCCCCTGGGACACCGCCTACGAGCAGTACTTC.

The V and J genes are TRBV11-2 and TRBJ1-6, with TRBD1 identical over 11 bases. V was pared by 6 bases and J by 14 bases, with 9 bases of the junction left unmatched. CDR3 length: 14 amino acids. Germline V gene lookup returns CDR1 SGHAT and CDR2 FQNNGV. The CDR3 sequence: CASSLGQGAEALHF. In nucleotides, the CDR3 is TGTGCCAGCAGTCTCGGACAGGGGGCAGAGGCCCTCCACTTT.

The count of this clone is one. DNA for the CDR3: TGTGCCAGCAGCCAAGATCAGACTAGCGGGCGTGAGCAGTTCTTC. It is translated as CASSQDQTSGREQFF. The chain is built from TRBV4-2 and TRBJ2-1; 10 bases are a match to TRBD2. The junction had 5 bases not matched to a gene; V was cut back by 0 bases and J by 9 bases. Germline values: CDR1 LGHNA, CDR2 YNFKEQ. This CDR3 is 15 amino acids long.

V and J are TRBV27 and TRBJ1-4; TRBD1 might be the D (5 bases). This CDR3 contains 16 residues. Trimming removed 3 bases from V and 2 bases from J, with 13 bases in between. Per germline, CDR1 MNHEY and CDR2 SMNVEV (reference sequence). The CDR3 DNA reads as TGTGCCAGCAGTTTCTTGCGGGGCGCTACTAATGAAAAACTGTTTTTT. This sequence encodes CASSFLRGATNEKLFF.

This chain joins TRBV19 and TRBJ2-7; D may be TRBD1 (5 bases). Germline V gives CDR1 LNHDA, CDR2 SQIVND (reference sequence). This CDR3 spans 16 amino acids. The V end lost 2 bases, the J end lost 7 bases, and 21 bases lay between the germline ends. The CDR3 region has the DNA TGTGCCAGTAGTATACGGCCAGGGCAAGGTGTACGGGAGCAGTACTTC. Translating it yields CASSIRPGQGVREQYF. Based on the CDR3 plus reference TRBV19 and TRBJ2-7, the full variable domain is DGGITQSPKYLFRKEGQNVTLSCEQNLNHDAMYWYRQDPGQGLRLIYYSQIVNDFQKGDIAEGYSVSREKKESFPLTVTSAQKNPTAFYLCASSIRPGQGVREQYFGPGTRLTVT.

The rearrangement joins TRBV28 to TRBJ2-2, with TRBD2 matching 13 bases. Germline loops: CDR1 MDHEN, CDR2 SYDVKM. Germline trimming cut 8 bases from V and 8 bases from J; bases unmatched to any gene: 2. There are 13 residues in the CDR3. CDR3 loop: CASRLAGGGELFF. DNA for the CDR3: TGTGCCAGCCGACTAGCGGGGGGTGGGGAGCTGTTTTTT.

V is TRBV5-4 and J is TRBJ1-6, with TRBD1 matching over 8 bases. V gave up 10 bases and J gave up 9 bases; unmatched junction bases: 15. This CDR3 is 15 amino acids long. From germline, CDR1 is SGHNT and CDR2 YYREEE (reference sequence). The CDR3 DNA reads as TGTGCCGGTAGAATCCAGGGGGCGCGCGGTTCACCCCTCCACTTT. The encoded protein is CAGRIQGARGSPLHF.

The J gene is TRBJ2-5, the V gene TRBV6-6; D perhaps matches TRBD1 (6 bases). Germline CDR1 reads MNHNY; CDR2 reads SVGAGI (reference sequence). The CDR3 has 16 residues. V was trimmed by 10 bases and J by 2 bases, leaving 23 bases between them. The CDR3 here is CATLSRTADRQETQYF. The CDR3 nucleotides are TGTGCCACCCTAAGTCGGACAGCGGATCGTCAAGAGACCCAGTACTTC.

The chain couples TRBV11-2 to TRBJ2-3; 9 bases line up with TRBD2. The CDR3 loop spans 14 amino acids. CDR1 SGHAT and CDR2 FQNNGV come from the germline V gene. The V gene end was trimmed by 3 bases and the J gene end by 4 bases; junction bases not matched to a gene: 2. Here the CDR3 DNA reads TGTGCCAGCAGCTTCAGCGGGGGGCCAGATACGCAGTATTTT. This sequence encodes CASSFSGGPDTQYF.

The CDR3 DNA sequence: TGTGCCAGCAGTTTGGACAGGGCCGTGAGAGCTTTCTTT. Encoded protein: CASSLDRAVRAFF. The chain employs TRBV28 and TRBJ1-1; 8 bases map to TRBD1. The CDR3 consists of 13 residues. Looked up from germline, CDR1 is MDHEN and CDR2 is SYDVKM. Losses at the gene ends were 3 bases for V and 10 bases for J; bases not matched to a gene: 7. Full variable domain (remainder filled in from reference TRBV28 and TRBJ1-1): DVKVTQSSRYLVKRTGEKVFLECVQDMDHENMFWYRQDPGLGLRLIYFSYDVKMKEKGDIPEGYSVSREKKERFSLILESASTNQTSMYLCASSLDRAVRAFFGQGTRLTVV.

The rearrangement links TRBV6-1 to TRBJ1-1; D is undetermined. Germline loops: CDR1 MNHNS, CDR2 SASEGT. The ends were cut back, 5 bases at V and 1 base at J, with 11 bases in the middle. This CDR3 spans 14 amino acids. The CDR3 region has the DNA TGTGCCAGCAGTTTCCGGGTCGGGAACACTGAAGCTTTCTTT. It specifies CASSFRVGNTEAFF.